The rows below give T cell receptor beta chains drawn from one sample of a study of spatial heterogeneity in lung cancer. TCRdb processed the 5' RACE reads anew with MiXCR; each CDR3 protein has one entry. The data show tens of thousands of distinct CDR3 sequences, with approximately 7% seen just once and roughly 3% held by the top ten. This specimen consisted of PBMCs, obtained at surgery. All receptors come from a female donor with early-stage non-small cell lung cancer. The CDR3 runs from the conserved cysteine through the conserved F or W. Fields, in order: J gene, V gene, D gene, clone size, CDR3 protein, CDR3 DNA. A D gene is named only where the DNA matches it firmly. Some rows mark clone size as missing; the rest say once, few, many or name a class of expanded clone.

j_call: TRBJ2-7; v_call: TRBV6-2/TRBV6-3; d_call: -; clone_size: -; cdr3_aa: CASSAWTTGYEQYF; cdr3_nt: TGTGCCAGCAGTGCGTGGACTACCGGCTACGAGCAGTACTTC
j_call: TRBJ2-7; v_call: TRBV27; d_call: -; clone_size: many; cdr3_aa: CASSLKFPHEQYF; cdr3_nt: TGTGCCAGCAGTTTAAAGTTCCCACACGAGCAGTACTTC
j_call: TRBJ2-4; v_call: TRBV28; d_call: -; clone_size: many; cdr3_aa: CASRPQFSAKNIQYF; cdr3_nt: TGTGCCAGCAGACCCCAGTTCTCGGCCAAAAACATTCAGTACTTC
j_call: TRBJ2-3; v_call: TRBV24-1; d_call: TRBD2; clone_size: -; cdr3_aa: CATSDRGLAGGLDTQYF; cdr3_nt: TGTGCCACCAGTGACCGAGGACTAGCGGGGGGACTAGATACGCAGTATTTT
j_call: TRBJ1-1; v_call: TRBV13; d_call: TRBD1; clone_size: -; cdr3_aa: CASSFPTGGLTEAFF; cdr3_nt: TGTGCCAGCAGCTTTCCGACAGGGGGGCTCACTGAAGCTTTCTTT
j_call: TRBJ2-3; v_call: TRBV6-2/TRBV6-3; d_call: -; clone_size: few; cdr3_aa: CASRTDSTDTQYF; cdr3_nt: TGTGCCAGCAGGACAGATAGCACAGATACGCAGTATTTT
j_call: TRBJ2-5; v_call: TRBV29-1; d_call: TRBD2; clone_size: many; cdr3_aa: CSVASAGVQETQYF; cdr3_nt: TGCAGCGTTGCGAGTGCGGGGGTGCAAGAGACCCAGTACTTC
j_call: TRBJ1-1; v_call: TRBV29-1; d_call: -; clone_size: many; cdr3_aa: CSVFLWNTEAFF; cdr3_nt: TGCAGCGTTTTTTTATGGAACACTGAAGCTTTCTTT
j_call: TRBJ2-6; v_call: TRBV27; d_call: -; clone_size: many; cdr3_aa: CASSLRSGANVLTF; cdr3_nt: TGTGCCAGCAGTTTGCGCTCTGGGGCCAACGTCCTGACTTTC
j_call: TRBJ2-7; v_call: TRBV7-8; d_call: -; clone_size: few; cdr3_aa: CASSLRSGGSYEQYF; cdr3_nt: TGTGCCAGCAGCTTAAGATCCGGCGGGTCCTACGAGCAGTACTTC
j_call: TRBJ2-3; v_call: TRBV20-1; d_call: -; clone_size: many; cdr3_aa: CSAREAWDTQYF; cdr3_nt: TGCAGTGCTAGGGAGGCTTGGGATACGCAGTATTTT
j_call: TRBJ2-2; v_call: TRBV19; d_call: TRBD2; clone_size: few; cdr3_aa: CANRRTSGGPNTGELFF; cdr3_nt: TGTGCCAACAGACGGACTAGCGGGGGCCCAAACACCGGGGAGCTGTTTTTT
j_call: TRBJ2-1; v_call: TRBV28; d_call: -; clone_size: few; cdr3_aa: CASRAPVIDEQFF; cdr3_nt: TGTGCCAGCAGGGCTCCGGTAATTGATGAGCAGTTCTTC
j_call: TRBJ2-3; v_call: TRBV12-3/TRBV12-4; d_call: TRBD1; clone_size: many; cdr3_aa: CASSFATGFTDTQYF; cdr3_nt: TGTGCCAGCAGTTTCGCGACAGGGTTCACAGATACGCAGTATTTT
j_call: TRBJ2-7; v_call: TRBV7-9; d_call: -; clone_size: -; cdr3_aa: CASSLGDEQYF; cdr3_nt: TGTGCCAGCAGCTTAGGTGACGAGCAGTACTTC
j_call: TRBJ2-1; v_call: TRBV19; d_call: -; clone_size: medium-sized; cdr3_aa: CASSPGGYEQFF; cdr3_nt: TGTGCCAGTAGTCCCGGTGGGTATGAGCAGTTCTTC
j_call: TRBJ2-3; v_call: TRBV28; d_call: -; clone_size: many; cdr3_aa: CASRDNTQYF; cdr3_nt: TGTGCCAGCAGGGACAATACGCAGTATTTT
j_call: TRBJ2-5; v_call: TRBV28; d_call: -; clone_size: -; cdr3_aa: CASSFLAGSGFQETQYF; cdr3_nt: TGTGCCAGCAGTTTCTTGGCGGGGTCGGGGTTCCAAGAGACCCAGTACTTC
j_call: TRBJ1-5; v_call: TRBV5-6; d_call: -; clone_size: many; cdr3_aa: CASSLWLGPNQPQHF; cdr3_nt: TGTGCCAGCAGCTTGTGGCTGGGGCCTAATCAGCCCCAGCATTTT
j_call: TRBJ2-3; v_call: TRBV5-1; d_call: -; clone_size: many; cdr3_aa: CASSLGARSTDTQYF; cdr3_nt: TGCGCCAGCAGCTTGGGGGCTCGTTCTACAGATACGCAGTATTTT
j_call: TRBJ1-3; v_call: TRBV6-5; d_call: -; clone_size: many; cdr3_aa: CASSSGPGTGNTIYF; cdr3_nt: TGTGCCAGCAGTTCCGGACCAGGCACTGGAAACACCATATATTTT